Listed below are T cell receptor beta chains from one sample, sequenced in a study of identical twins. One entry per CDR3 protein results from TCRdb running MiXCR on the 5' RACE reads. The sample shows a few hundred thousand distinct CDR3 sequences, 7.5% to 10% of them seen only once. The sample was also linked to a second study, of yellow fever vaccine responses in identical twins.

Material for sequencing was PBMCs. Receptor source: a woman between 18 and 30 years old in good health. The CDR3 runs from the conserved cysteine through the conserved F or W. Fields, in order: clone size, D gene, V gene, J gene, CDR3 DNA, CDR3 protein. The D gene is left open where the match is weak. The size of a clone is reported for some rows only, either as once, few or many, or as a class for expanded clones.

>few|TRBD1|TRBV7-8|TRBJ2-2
TGTGCCAGCAGCACTACAGGGGGCGCGGCGGGGGAGCTGTTTTTT
CASSTTGGAAGELFF
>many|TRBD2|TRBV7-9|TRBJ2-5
TGTGCCAGCAGCTCCGGGGGGGCCCGGGAGACCCAGTACTTC
CASSSGGARETQYF
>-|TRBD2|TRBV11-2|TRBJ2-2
TGTGCCAGCAGCACCCGGACTAGCGGGAGGGCCTACACCGGGGAGCTGTTTTTT
CASSTRTSGRAYTGELFF
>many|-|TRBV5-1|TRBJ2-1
TGCGCCAGCAGCTTTACCGGGGACTCCTACAATGAGCAGTTCTTC
CASSFTGDSYNEQFF
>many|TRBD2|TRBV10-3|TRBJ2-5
TGTGCCATCAGGGAGCGGGAAGCCGGGGAGACCCAGTACTTC
CAIREREAGETQYF
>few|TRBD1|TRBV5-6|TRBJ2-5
TGTGCCAGCAGCTTGCCAACAGGGGCGGGAGAGACCCAGTACTTC
CASSLPTGAGETQYF
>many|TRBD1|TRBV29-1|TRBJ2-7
TGCAGCGTTAGAGACAGGGGCAAAACGGCCTACGAGCAGTACTTC
CSVRDRGKTAYEQYF
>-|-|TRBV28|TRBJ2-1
TGTGCCAGCAGACCTGGACGAGAGGGTGAGCAGTTCTTC
CASRPGREGEQFF
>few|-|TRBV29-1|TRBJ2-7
TGCAGCGTTGATGGTCAGGGTGGTTACGAGCAGTACTTC
CSVDGQGGYEQYF
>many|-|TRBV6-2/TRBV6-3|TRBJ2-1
TGTGCCAGCAGTTTTCCAGGATACAATGAGCAGTTCTTC
CASSFPGYNEQFF
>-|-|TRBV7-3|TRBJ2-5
TGTGCCAGCAGCTTAGAGATTTCCAGGACCGAGACCCAGTACTTC
CASSLEISRTETQYF
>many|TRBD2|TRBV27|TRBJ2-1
TGTGCCAGCAGTTTAGAGCCGGGGGGGCGGGGTGAGCAGTTCTTC
CASSLEPGGRGEQFF
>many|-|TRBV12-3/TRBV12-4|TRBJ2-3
TGTGCCAGCAGGACCGAGAGGGGCAAGTTTACAGATACGCAGTATTTT
CASRTERGKFTDTQYF
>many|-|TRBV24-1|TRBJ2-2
TGTGCCACCAGGGGTTCGGACACCGGGGAGCTGTTTTTT
CATRGSDTGELFF
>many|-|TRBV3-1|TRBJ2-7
TGTGCCAGCAGTCGGACCAGGAGCTCCTACGAGCAGTACTTC
CASSRTRSSYEQYF
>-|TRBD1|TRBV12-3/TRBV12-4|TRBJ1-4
TGTGCCAGCAGAACAGGGACAGGGAGTGAAAAACTGTTTTTT
CASRTGTGSEKLFF
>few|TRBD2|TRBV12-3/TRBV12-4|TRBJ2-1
TGTGCCAGCAGCCATCCGGGACTAGGAGACAATGAGCAGTTCTTC
CASSHPGLGDNEQFF
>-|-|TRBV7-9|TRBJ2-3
TGTGCCAGCAGCTCCTCGCGGACTCACACAGATACGCAGTATTTT
CASSSSRTHTDTQYF